Below are 23 T cell receptor beta chains sequenced from a single sample in a study of response to subunit inactivated influenza vaccine. From the RT-PCR reads, TCRdb called clonotypes with MiXCR, one entry per CDR3 protein. The table includes about 540,000 distinct CDR3 sequences, roughly 25% detected once. These sequences were also reported in another study, on T cells expressing NK-cell markers. From that report: cDNA encoding TCR beta was synthesized via 5'RACE template switching incorporating UMIs.

Here the sequenced sample was CD4+ T cells sorted from PBMCs, taken approximately 13 days after vaccination. The source is a man in his fifties or sixties who received an inactivated influenza vaccine.

This rearrangement joins TRBV20-1 to TRBJ2-1, with 12 bases aligning to TRBD2. The germline V gene has CDR1 DFQATT and CDR2 SNEGSKA (reference sequence). Trimming took 0 bases from V and 7 from J; bases not matched to a gene: 1. This CDR3 region has 14 residues. The CDR3: CSARDLAGGNEQFF. CDR3 bases: TGCAGTGCTAGAGATCTAGCGGGGGGGAATGAGCAGTTCTTC.

This clonotype was seen a few times. The chain recombines TRBV21-1 with TRBJ1-4; the table gives TRBD1 as D, unverified against the DNA. TRBV21-1 is listed as a pseudogene. The CDR3 loop spans 20 amino acids. CDR3 loop: CASSTRRRERQSATNEKLFF. The CDR3 DNA reads as TGTGCCAGCAGCACCAGAAGAAGAGAAAGACAGAGTGCAACTAATGAAAAACTGTTTTTT.

This clonotype occurred a few times. The gene calls are TRBV9 and TRBJ2-7; 11 bases fit TRBD1. The CDR3 contains 15 residues. Germline trimming cut 2 bases from V and 3 bases from J; bases unmatched to any gene: 4. CDR1 and CDR2 from the germline V gene are SGDLS and YYNGEE. The CDR3: CASSVGQGVHYEQYF. The CDR3 DNA reads as TGTGCCAGCAGCGTGGGACAGGGGGTACACTACGAGCAGTACTTC.

CDR3 sequence reads: CASSFDGGKSYEQYF. The CDR3 DNA reads as TGTGCCAGCAGCTTCGACGGGGGAAAATCTTACGAGCAGTACTTC. The V gene is TRBV7-2, the J gene TRBJ2-7; weak D call: TRBD2 (6 bases). This CDR3 is built from 15 residues. V lost 3 bases and J lost 4, with 16 bases in between. Germline loops: CDR1 SGHTA, CDR2 FQGNSA.

The chain links TRBV7-2 to TRBJ2-7; D might be TRBD1 (6 bases). Germline V gene lookup returns CDR1 SGHTA and CDR2 FQGNSA. V was clipped by 1 base and J by 5 bases, with 15 bases between them. The CDR3 is 15 residues long. This chain's CDR3 is CASSLGEGEWNEQYF. The DNA of the CDR3 is TGTGCCAGCAGCTTAGGTGAGGGGGAGTGGAACGAGCAGTACTTC. The full variable domain, its missing parts supplied by reference TRBV7-2 and TRBJ2-7, is GAGVSQSPSNKVTEKGKDVELRCDPISGHTALYWYRQSLGQGLEFLIYFQGNSAPDKSGLPSDRFSAERTGGSVSTLTIQRTQQEDSAVYLCASSLGEGEWNEQYFGPGTRLTVT.

This clonotype was seen at least ten times. This may come from a read error, since a much larger clone is one base off. This chain joins TRBV7-9 and TRBJ2-5; D uncertain. This CDR3 comprises 12 residues. Germline-derived CDR1 and CDR2 are SEHNR and FQNEAQ (reference sequence). Trimming cost V 2 bases and J 3 bases, with 4 bases left between them. Here the CDR3 reads CASSLIEETQYF. CDR3 coding DNA: TGTGCCAGCAGCTTAATAGAAGAGACCCAGTACTTC.

The rearrangement links TRBV20-1 to TRBJ1-5; D not certain. CDR1 and CDR2 from the germline V gene are DFQATT and SNEGSKA (reference sequence). Trimming took 0 bases from V and 2 from J, leaving 11 bases between them. The CDR3 spans 15 residues. The CDR3 DNA reads as TGCAGTGCTAGAGATGACGGATTGGGCAATCAGCCCCAGCATTTT. Protein product: CSARDDGLGNQPQHF.

The CDR3 reads CSVGGGANEQFF. In nucleotides, the CDR3 is TGCAGCGTAGGAGGGGGGGCAAATGAGCAGTTCTTC. This chain uses TRBV29-1 with TRBJ2-1, with a weak D call TRBD2 (7 bases). The V end lost 6 bases, the J end lost 7 bases, and 13 bases lay between the germline ends. Germline CDR1 reads SQVTM; CDR2 reads ANQGSEA. This CDR3 has 12 amino acids.

This clonotype showed up just once. CDR3 amino acids: CASSKITGGTEAFF. CDR3 DNA: TGTGCCAGCAGCAAAATTACAGGGGGGACTGAAGCTTTCTTT. The chain carries TRBV7-6 and TRBJ1-1, with 8 bases lining up with TRBD1. The CDR3 covers 14 residues. Germline assignment: CDR1 SGHVS and CDR2 FNYEAQ. Trimming at V came to 5 bases and at J to 5 bases, leaving 7 bases not matched to a gene.

This clonotype was seen ten or more times. This sequence joins TRBV2 and TRBJ2-7, with TRBD1 identical over 9 bases. With 8 bases clipped from V and 1 base from J, the junction kept 9 bases outside the gene matches. The CDR3 runs 15 residues. The germline V gene encodes CDR1 SNHLY and CDR2 FYNNEI. CDR3 in DNA: TGTGCCAGCTGTCAGGGACAGGGTTTATCCTACGAGCAGTACTTC. Translating it yields CASCQGQGLSYEQYF. Full variable domain (outside the CDR3, taken from reference TRBV2 and TRBJ2-7): EPEVTQTPSHQVTQMGQEVILRCVPISNHLYFYWYRQILGQKVEFLVSFYNNEISEKSEIFDDQFSVERPDGSNFTLKIRSTKLEDSAMYFCASCQGQGLSYEQYFGPGTRLTVT.

This clonotype was recorded a few times. The chain uses TRBV6-2 or TRBV6-3 and TRBJ2-5; D might be TRBD2 (5 bases). This CDR3 comprises 15 residues. CDR1 MNHEY and CDR2 SVGEGT come from the germline V gene. Trimming took off 6 bases at V and 5 bases at J, with 19 bases between the two ends. CDR3 bases: TGTGCCAGCAGCTTTACGATACCAAGAGGGGAGACCCAGTACTTC. It codes for CASSFTIPRGETQYF.

This clonotype was picked up many times. The V call is TRBV11-2, the J call TRBJ1-2, with D possibly TRBD1 on 6 matching bases. The CDR3 runs to 14 residues. The V end was cut by 0 bases, the J end by 8 bases, with 13 bases between. The V gene's germline CDR1 is SGHAT and CDR2 FQNNGV. For the CDR3, the DNA is TGTGCCAGCAGCTTAGAAAGGACAGCTCGGGGCTACACCTTC. Translation gives CASSLERTARGYTF.

This clonotype was seen more than once but under ten times. J is TRBJ1-1 and V is TRBV20-1; D gene uncertain. The CDR3 consists of 11 residues. V dropped 7 bases and J dropped 5 bases, with 11 bases sitting between them. The V gene's germline CDR1 is DFQATT and CDR2 SNEGSKA (reference sequence). CDR3 sequence (DNA): TGCAGTGTGCAATCTAGGACTGAAGCTTTCTTT. It translates to CSVQSRTEAFF.

This chain links TRBV9 with TRBJ2-3; D could derive from TRBD1 or TRBD2 (7 bases each). The V gene lost 2 bases and the J gene lost 2 bases, with 21 bases spanning the gap. In germline, CDR1 is SGDLS, CDR2 YYNGEE. This CDR3 spans 18 amino acids. CDR3 loop: CASSVGWRGGGSTDTQYF. The CDR3, as DNA: TGTGCCAGCAGCGTTGGGTGGAGGGGAGGGGGCTCCACAGATACGCAGTATTTT.

At least ten counts were recorded for this clonotype. This chain connects TRBV11-3 to TRBJ2-3; D not certain. The V gene's germline CDR1 is SGHNT and CDR2 YENEEA. The length of the CDR3 is 13 residues. The ends were cut back, 5 bases at V and 6 bases at J, with 12 bases in the middle. DNA of the CDR3: TGTGCCAGCAGCCAGGAAACCAGGGATACGCAGTATTTT. Amino acid sequence: CASSQETRDTQYF.

This clonotype was seen a few times. The chain has TRBV27 and TRBJ1-1; the match to TRBD1 covers 8 bases. V dropped 4 bases and J dropped 1; count of bases not matched to a gene: 8. The CDR3 loop spans 16 amino acids. From germline, CDR1 is MNHEY and CDR2 SMNVEV (reference sequence). CDR3 sequence (DNA): TGTGCCAGCAGTTCCTACAGGGGGAGAACGAACACTGAAGCTTTCTTT. Protein product: CASSSYRGRTNTEAFF.

The V call is TRBV24-1, the J call TRBJ2-1, with D uncertain. Deletions cut 10 bases from V and 2 bases from J, with 17 bases between. The CDR3 extends over 15 amino acids. CDR1 is KGHDR, CDR2 SFDVKD, per germline. CDR3 protein: CATSKASDTYNEQFF. CDR3 DNA: TGTGCCACTAGTAAGGCCAGCGATACCTACAATGAGCAGTTCTTC.

This clonotype occurred a few times. V usage is TRBV12-3 or TRBV12-4 and J usage is TRBJ1-5; TRBD1 is a possible D gene (5 bases). CDR3 length: 15 amino acids. Trimming took 6 bases from V and 6 from J, leaving 18 bases between them. CDR3 sequence: CASRLSPTGGQPQHF. CDR3 nucleotides: TGTGCCAGCAGATTGTCACCGACTGGGGGTCAGCCCCAGCATTTT.

A few counts support this clonotype. This chain uses TRBV29-1 with TRBJ2-7; TRBD1 matches 9 bases. The CDR3 is 15 amino acids. The ends lost 2 bases at V and 2 bases at J; junction bases unmatched: 7. Germline-derived CDR1 and CDR2 are SQVTM and ANQGSEA. The CDR3 loop reads CSVETGGIPPYEQYF. As DNA, the CDR3 is TGCAGCGTTGAAACAGGGGGCATCCCCCCCTACGAGCAGTACTTC.

This rearrangement joins TRBV2 to TRBJ1-2, with 9 positions matching TRBD1. Germline trimming cut 5 bases from V and 7 bases from J; bases unmatched to any gene: 8. The length of the CDR3 is 14 residues. From germline, CDR1 is SNHLY and CDR2 FYNNEI. The CDR3 DNA reads TGTGCCAGCAGTCCCGGACAGGGGATGGGTGGCTACACCTTC. As protein: CASSPGQGMGGYTF. The full variable domain, in which reference TRBV2 and TRBJ1-2 provide the parts outside the CDR3, is EPEVTQTPSHQVTQMGQEVILRCVPISNHLYFYWYRQILGQKVEFLVSFYNNEISEKSEIFDDQFSVERPDGSNFTLKIRSTKLEDSAMYFCASSPGQGMGGYTFGSGTRLTVV.

The genes are TRBV6-2 or TRBV6-3 and TRBJ2-3, with TRBD1 matching 7 bases. Germline-derived CDR1 and CDR2 are MNHEY and SVGEGT. V shed 6 bases and J 0 bases; nucleotides not matched to a gene: 9. The CDR3 consists of 16 residues. CDR3 amino acids: CASRKGATPSTDTQYF. CDR3 in DNA: TGTGCCAGCAGGAAGGGGGCTACCCCTAGCACAGATACGCAGTATTTT.

The chain recombines TRBV18 with TRBJ2-2; TRBD1 agrees at 7 bases. The CDR3 has 15 residues. The trim removed 6 bases at V and 5 bases at J, leaving 9 bases unmatched. CDR1 is KGHSH, CDR2 LQKENI, per germline. The CDR3 nucleotides read TGTGCCAGCTCGGCACAGGGGAGAATGACCGGGGAGCTGTTTTTT. Translated: CASSAQGRMTGELFF.

This clonotype was counted a few times. The chain uses TRBV27 and TRBJ2-4; possibly TRBD1 for D (5 bases). The CDR3 extends over 16 amino acids. V lost 6 bases and J 3 bases, leaving 18 bases between the germline ends. Germline V CDR1 and CDR2: MNHEY, SMNVEV (reference sequence). This CDR3 is CASRDKWGIGKNIQYF. CDR3 nucleotides: TGTGCCAGCAGAGATAAGTGGGGCATCGGCAAAAACATTCAGTACTTC.